A selection of T cell receptor beta chains follows, all from one sample in a study of early T cells in non-severe SARS-CoV-2 infection. TCRdb analysed the 5' RACE reads with MiXCR anew, one entry per CDR3 protein. The sample shows 50,000 to 70,000 distinct CDR3 sequences, more than 7.5% of them seen only once. Sequencing was done on a sample of whole blood. The receptors come from an adult who was a healthcare worker with PCR-confirmed SARS-CoV-2 infection or an uninfected control (not recorded which). Both conserved end residues are part of each CDR3. D genes are given only for firm matches. Size is omitted from some rows. Given values are once, few, many or a class for expanded clones.

j_gene: TRBJ2-4; d_gene: .; v_gene: TRBV11-1; abundance: few; CDR3nt: TGTGCCAGCAGCACTCCCGGACCAGCGGGCAACATTCAGTACTTC; CDR3aa: CASSTPGPAGNIQYF
j_gene: TRBJ2-7; d_gene: TRBD1; v_gene: TRBV5-1; abundance: .; CDR3nt: TGCGCCAGCAGCACCGGACAGGCTCCCTACGAGCAGTACTTC; CDR3aa: CASSTGQAPYEQYF
j_gene: TRBJ2-1; d_gene: .; v_gene: TRBV20-1; abundance: many; CDR3nt: TGCAGTGCTCTAGATCGGGGGGCTTCTCTCAATGAGCAGTTCTTC; CDR3aa: CSALDRGASLNEQFF
j_gene: TRBJ2-5; d_gene: TRBD1; v_gene: TRBV28; abundance: few; CDR3nt: TGTGCCAGCAGTTTAGTGGACAGGGAAGAGACCCAGTACTTC; CDR3aa: CASSLVDREETQYF
j_gene: TRBJ1-3; d_gene: .; v_gene: TRBV7-2; abundance: many; CDR3nt: TGTGCCAGCAGCTCGGCCTCCTTCCGGGCGGCTGGAAACACCATATATTTT; CDR3aa: CASSSASFRAAGNTIYF
j_gene: TRBJ2-1; d_gene: TRBD2; v_gene: TRBV6-5; abundance: many; CDR3nt: TGTGCCAGCAGTTCCCCTGGTAGCGGGAGCTACAATGAGCAGTTCTTC; CDR3aa: CASSSPGSGSYNEQFF
j_gene: TRBJ1-1; d_gene: .; v_gene: TRBV28; abundance: .; CDR3nt: TGTGCCAGCACAAACCGCGTGAACACTGAAGCTTTCTTT; CDR3aa: CASTNRVNTEAFF
j_gene: TRBJ2-2; d_gene: TRBD2; v_gene: TRBV7-6; abundance: .; CDR3nt: TGTGCCAGCAGACCAGAGATGGGAGGGGCCGGGGAGCTGTTTTTT; CDR3aa: CASRPEMGGAGELFF
j_gene: TRBJ2-7; d_gene: .; v_gene: TRBV19; abundance: few; CDR3nt: TGTGCCAGTAGTATGGGGGGAGGCGCCTACGAGCAGTACTTC; CDR3aa: CASSMGGGAYEQYF
j_gene: TRBJ2-7; d_gene: TRBD1; v_gene: TRBV9; abundance: many; CDR3nt: TGTGCCAGCAGCTCGACAGGGGCGGGACACGAGCAGTACTTC; CDR3aa: CASSSTGAGHEQYF
j_gene: TRBJ2-1; d_gene: TRBD1; v_gene: TRBV15; abundance: medium-sized; CDR3nt: TGTGCCACCCTCGGACAGGACCTTGGGAATGAGCAGTTCTTC; CDR3aa: CATLGQDLGNEQFF
j_gene: TRBJ2-1; d_gene: .; v_gene: TRBV9; abundance: few; CDR3nt: TGTGCCAGCAGCGTAGTTCCGGGAGTAGGTAATGAGCAGTTCTTC; CDR3aa: CASSVVPGVGNEQFF
j_gene: TRBJ2-7; d_gene: TRBD2; v_gene: TRBV29-1; abundance: many; CDR3nt: TGCAGCGTTGGCGGGGGATTCGAGCAGTACTTC; CDR3aa: CSVGGGFEQYF
j_gene: TRBJ1-2; d_gene: .; v_gene: TRBV9; abundance: .; CDR3nt: TGTGCCAGCAGCGTAGGCAACTATGGCTACACCTTC; CDR3aa: CASSVGNYGYTF
j_gene: TRBJ1-5; d_gene: .; v_gene: TRBV4-1; abundance: .; CDR3nt: TGCGCCAGCAGCCAAGATCAGCCAGTTAACTTTCCCCAGCATTTT; CDR3aa: CASSQDQPVNFPQHF
j_gene: TRBJ2-1; d_gene: .; v_gene: TRBV3-1; abundance: many; CDR3nt: TGTGCCAGCAGCCCGATAGGCAATGAGCAGTTCTTC; CDR3aa: CASSPIGNEQFF
j_gene: TRBJ2-3; d_gene: TRBD1; v_gene: TRBV18; abundance: few; CDR3nt: TGTGCCAGCTCACCTAAGGGGGCAGGCACAGATACGCAGTATTTT; CDR3aa: CASSPKGAGTDTQYF
j_gene: TRBJ2-3; d_gene: .; v_gene: TRBV29-1; abundance: many; CDR3nt: TGCAGCGTTGAACCCCCGGTAGGCAGCACAGATACGCAGTATTTT; CDR3aa: CSVEPPVGSTDTQYF
j_gene: TRBJ1-5; d_gene: TRBD1; v_gene: TRBV12-3/TRBV12-4; abundance: .; CDR3nt: TGTGCCAGCAGGCAATGGACAGGGGGCAATCAGCCCCAGCATTTT; CDR3aa: CASRQWTGGNQPQHF
j_gene: TRBJ1-5; d_gene: .; v_gene: TRBV20-1; abundance: .; CDR3nt: TGCAGTGCTAGAAGGGGAAGTAGCAATCAGCCCCAGCATTTT; CDR3aa: CSARRGSSNQPQHF
j_gene: TRBJ2-5; d_gene: .; v_gene: TRBV20-1; abundance: few; CDR3nt: TGCAGTGCTAGTATGACAGTACAAGAGACCCAGTACTTC; CDR3aa: CSASMTVQETQYF
j_gene: TRBJ2-1; d_gene: .; v_gene: TRBV30; abundance: few; CDR3nt: TGTGCCTGGAGTCCGTCTTACAATGAGCAGTTCTTC; CDR3aa: CAWSPSYNEQFF
j_gene: TRBJ2-7; d_gene: .; v_gene: TRBV28; abundance: few; CDR3nt: TGTGCCAGCAGTTCCCAGACACGTACCTACGAGCAGTACTTC; CDR3aa: CASSSQTRTYEQYF
j_gene: TRBJ2-7; d_gene: TRBD2; v_gene: TRBV11-2; abundance: few; CDR3nt: TGTGCCAGCAGCGCCCAAGGACTAGCGGGAGGGTACGAGCAGTACTTC; CDR3aa: CASSAQGLAGGYEQYF
j_gene: TRBJ1-1; d_gene: .; v_gene: TRBV28; abundance: many; CDR3nt: TGTGCCGTAATAACGGGGGTCACTGAAGCTTTCTTT; CDR3aa: CAVITGVTEAFF
j_gene: TRBJ2-4; d_gene: TRBD2; v_gene: TRBV7-9; abundance: many; CDR3nt: TGTGCCAGCAGCTTACCCGGACTAGCCGAAAACATTCAGTACTTC; CDR3aa: CASSLPGLAENIQYF
j_gene: TRBJ1-5; d_gene: TRBD1; v_gene: TRBV10-3; abundance: many; CDR3nt: TGTGCCATCAGTTCCCCGGGGACAGGTCTTGGCGCTCAGCCCCAGCATTTT; CDR3aa: CAISSPGTGLGAQPQHF
j_gene: TRBJ2-1; d_gene: .; v_gene: TRBV29-1; abundance: few; CDR3nt: TGCAGCGTTGAAGATCTTGGATCATTAGACAATGAGCAGTTCTTC; CDR3aa: CSVEDLGSLDNEQFF
j_gene: TRBJ2-3; d_gene: TRBD2; v_gene: TRBV6-1; abundance: many; CDR3nt: TGTGCCAGCAGCCGACTAGCGGGAGAGGCAGATACGCAGTATTTT; CDR3aa: CASSRLAGEADTQYF
j_gene: TRBJ2-1; d_gene: .; v_gene: TRBV5-1; abundance: few; CDR3nt: TGCGCCAGCAGCTCGGCGGCTAGGTACAATGAGCAGTTCTTC; CDR3aa: CASSSAARYNEQFF
j_gene: TRBJ1-6; d_gene: .; v_gene: TRBV6-2/TRBV6-3; abundance: once; CDR3nt: TGTGCCAGCAGTTACTCGACCGGCTCCTATAATTCACCCCTCCACTTT; CDR3aa: CASSYSTGSYNSPLHF
j_gene: TRBJ2-7; d_gene: .; v_gene: TRBV7-9; abundance: .; CDR3nt: TGTGCCAGCAGCTTAGGGCCTACTGGATACGAGCGGCAGTACTTC; CDR3aa: CASSLGPTGYERQYF
j_gene: TRBJ2-2; d_gene: TRBD2; v_gene: TRBV20-1; abundance: .; CDR3nt: TGCAGTGCCAGAGGCGGGAGGGACACCGGGGAGCTGTTTTTT; CDR3aa: CSARGGRDTGELFF
j_gene: TRBJ2-7; d_gene: .; v_gene: TRBV30; abundance: .; CDR3nt: TGTGCCTGGAGTCGACTGAGGGGCCCAATCGCCTACGAGCAGTACTTC; CDR3aa: CAWSRLRGPIAYEQYF
j_gene: TRBJ2-7; d_gene: .; v_gene: TRBV6-2/TRBV6-3; abundance: many; CDR3nt: TGTGCCAGCAGTCCTCCCTTCACTAGCAGCGAGCAGTACTTC; CDR3aa: CASSPPFTSSEQYF
j_gene: TRBJ2-7; d_gene: TRBD2; v_gene: TRBV20-1; abundance: many; CDR3nt: TGCAGTGCTAGCCGGCCCACTAGCGGGGCGGGCGAGCAGTACTTC; CDR3aa: CSASRPTSGAGEQYF
j_gene: TRBJ2-7; d_gene: .; v_gene: TRBV7-9; abundance: few; CDR3nt: TGTGCCAGCAGCTCCGGGAGAGCCTACGAGCAGTACTTC; CDR3aa: CASSSGRAYEQYF
j_gene: TRBJ2-3; d_gene: TRBD2; v_gene: TRBV7-9; abundance: many; CDR3nt: TGTGCCAGCAGCCTGGGACTAGCGGGAGCCGGAGATACGCAGTATTTT; CDR3aa: CASSLGLAGAGDTQYF
j_gene: TRBJ2-2; d_gene: .; v_gene: TRBV29-1; abundance: few; CDR3nt: TGCAGCGTTGAACAAAGGAACACCGGGGAGCTGTTTTTT; CDR3aa: CSVEQRNTGELFF
j_gene: TRBJ2-3; d_gene: .; v_gene: TRBV20-1; abundance: few; CDR3nt: TGCAGTGCCCCCCTGCAACCTGGGTATACGCAGTATTTT; CDR3aa: CSAPLQPGYTQYF
j_gene: TRBJ1-2; d_gene: TRBD1; v_gene: TRBV7-3; abundance: many; CDR3nt: TGTGCCAGCAGCCCAGGGGGCCGGTACTATGGCTACACCTTC; CDR3aa: CASSPGGRYYGYTF
j_gene: TRBJ2-1; d_gene: .; v_gene: TRBV6-5; abundance: many; CDR3nt: TGTGCCAGCAGTTCCCTTAAGGGGGGGGCTTTGGTTGAGCAGTTCTTC; CDR3aa: CASSSLKGGALVEQFF
j_gene: TRBJ1-6; d_gene: .; v_gene: TRBV11-2; abundance: many; CDR3nt: TGTGCCAGCAGCTGGGAGGCCTCCTATAATTCACCCCTCCACTTT; CDR3aa: CASSWEASYNSPLHF
j_gene: TRBJ2-1; d_gene: .; v_gene: TRBV20-1; abundance: few; CDR3nt: TGCAGTGCTAGAGATTGGGGTAAGCTGAATGAGCAGTTCTTC; CDR3aa: CSARDWGKLNEQFF
j_gene: TRBJ2-1; d_gene: TRBD2; v_gene: TRBV28; abundance: .; CDR3nt: TGTGCCAGCAGTCTCCAGCGACTAGCGGGAGAATCCTACAATGAGCAGTTCTTC; CDR3aa: CASSLQRLAGESYNEQFF
j_gene: TRBJ2-1; d_gene: TRBD2; v_gene: TRBV20-1; abundance: many; CDR3nt: TGCAGTGCTTCTTCTAGCGGGAGTCGCGGGTACAATGAGCAGTTCTTC; CDR3aa: CSASSSGSRGYNEQFF
j_gene: TRBJ1-1; d_gene: .; v_gene: TRBV28; abundance: many; CDR3nt: TGTGCCAGCAGTTTACGGCAGGTGAACACTGAAGCTTTCTTT; CDR3aa: CASSLRQVNTEAFF
j_gene: TRBJ2-4; d_gene: .; v_gene: TRBV18; abundance: .; CDR3nt: TGTGCCAGCTCACCGGCGTGGGAGACCGACAAAAACATTCAGTACTTC; CDR3aa: CASSPAWETDKNIQYF
j_gene: TRBJ2-1; d_gene: TRBD2; v_gene: TRBV3-1; abundance: many; CDR3nt: TGTGCCAGCAGAGGACTAGGTATCAATGAGCAGTTCTTC; CDR3aa: CASRGLGINEQFF
j_gene: TRBJ2-3; d_gene: TRBD1; v_gene: TRBV7-6; abundance: few; CDR3nt: TGTGCCAGCAGCCCCATGCCGGGACAGGGCAGGTCGGATACGCAGTATTTT; CDR3aa: CASSPMPGQGRSDTQYF
j_gene: TRBJ2-1; d_gene: TRBD1; v_gene: TRBV7-9; abundance: many; CDR3nt: TGTGCCAGCAGCTTAGGTGGACAGGGGGCGTACAATGAGCAGTTCTTC; CDR3aa: CASSLGGQGAYNEQFF
j_gene: TRBJ2-3; d_gene: .; v_gene: TRBV28; abundance: few; CDR3nt: TGTGCCAGCTCTTCAATGCAGGGGCTCTTAAGGGATACGCAGTATTTT; CDR3aa: CASSSMQGLLRDTQYF
j_gene: TRBJ1-1; d_gene: .; v_gene: TRBV6-6; abundance: few; CDR3nt: TGTGCCAGCAGTTACTCGGTGACTGAAGCTTTCTTT; CDR3aa: CASSYSVTEAFF